What follows are 6 T cell receptor beta chains derived from one specimen sequenced in a study of cytomegalovirus exposure and HLA in healthy donors. PCR primers comprised 60 Vbeta and 13 Jbeta primers. TCRdb's copy holds only in-frame clones and misses some; the assay was immunoSEQ multiplex PCR. The table records about 84,000 clones, roughly 63% of them present only once. The sequencing sample was made of PBMCs. Source of these receptors: a woman aged 40-49 years in good health and CMV-seropositive.

V gene TRBV19 combines with J gene TRBJ1-1, with 9 positions matching TRBD1. From germline, CDR1 is LNHDA and CDR2 SQIVND (reference sequence). Trimming removed 7 bases from V and 5 bases from J; junction bases left unmatched: 11. The CDR3 covers 15 residues. The CDR3 bases are TGTGCCAGTAAAGATCCCCAGACAGGGGGAACTGAAGCTTTCTTT. Protein: CASKDPQTGGTEAFF.

The chain recombines TRBV5-1 with TRBJ2-3, with 11 bases matching TRBD2. Germline V gene lookup returns CDR1 SGHRS and CDR2 YFSETQ. V was pared by 4 bases and J by 4 bases, with 5 bases of the junction left unmatched. The CDR3 sequence is 15 residues long. In nucleotides, the CDR3 is TGCGCCAGCAGCACACTAGCGGGAGTGGCAGATACGCAGTATTTT. This encodes CASSTLAGVADTQYF.

The chain recombines TRBV5-1 with TRBJ2-3; 10 bases are a match to TRBD2. V lost 0 bases to trimming and J lost 5 bases; unmatched junction nucleotides: 6. CDR3 size: 16 residues. The V gene's germline CDR1 is SGHRS and CDR2 YFSETQ. The CDR3 coding sequence is TGCGCCAGCAGCTTGGTGAGCGGGAGGGCCAGAGATACGCAGTATTTT. Protein: CASSLVSGRARDTQYF. Supplemented by reference TRBV5-1 and TRBJ2-3, the full variable domain reads KAGVTQTPRYLIKTRGQQVTLSCSPISGHRSVSWYQQTPGQGLQFLFEYFSETQRNKGNFPGRFSGRQFSNSRSEMNVSTLELGDSALYLCASSLVSGRARDTQYFGPGTRLTVL.

This clone has just a few counts. The chain has TRBV7-8 and TRBJ1-1; perhaps TRBD1 as D (5 bases). The CDR3 consists of 14 residues. Germline-derived CDR1 and CDR2 are SGHVS and FQNEAQ. V lost 5 bases, J lost 2 bases, and 12 bases lay in between. CDR3 nucleotides: TGTGCCAGCAGCGGGGGGGGAGCAAACACTGAAGCTTTCTTT. As protein: CASSGGGANTEAFF.

This chain uses TRBV9 with TRBJ1-1; D remains ambiguous. This CDR3 spans 14 amino acids. With 4 bases removed from V and 7 bases from J, the gap between germline ends came to 17 bases. The germline CDR1 and CDR2 sequences are SGDLS and YYNGEE. The CDR3 DNA sequence: TGTGCCAGCAGCTCACCGGGGAAAAGGAGTGAAGCTTTCTTT. Amino acid sequence: CASSSPGKRSEAFF.

The CDR3 loop is CSAPRFDEQFF. The CDR3 DNA is TGCAGTGCCCCCCGGTTCGATGAGCAGTTCTTC. V usage is TRBV20-1 and J usage is TRBJ2-1, with D hard to call. There are 11 residues in the CDR3. Trimming took 6 bases from V and 8 from J, leaving 11 bases between them. Germline loops: CDR1 DFQATT, CDR2 SNEGSKA (reference sequence).